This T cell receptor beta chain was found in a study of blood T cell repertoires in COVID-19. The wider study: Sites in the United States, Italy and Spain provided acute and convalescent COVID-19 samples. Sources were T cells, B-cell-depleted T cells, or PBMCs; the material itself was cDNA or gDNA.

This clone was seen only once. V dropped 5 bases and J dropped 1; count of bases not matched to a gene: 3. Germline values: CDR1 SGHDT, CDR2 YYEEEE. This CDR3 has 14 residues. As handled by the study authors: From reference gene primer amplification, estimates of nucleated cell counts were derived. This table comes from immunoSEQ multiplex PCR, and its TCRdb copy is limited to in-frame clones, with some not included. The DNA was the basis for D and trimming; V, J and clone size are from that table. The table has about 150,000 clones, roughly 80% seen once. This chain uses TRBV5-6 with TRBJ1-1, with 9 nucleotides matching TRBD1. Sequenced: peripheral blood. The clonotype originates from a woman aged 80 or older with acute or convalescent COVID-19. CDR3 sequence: CASRVGQGNTEAFF. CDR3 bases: TGTGCCAGCAGGGTGGGACAGGGGAACACTGAAGCTTTCTTT.